This T cell receptor (beta chain) is from a study of T cell changes during pregnancy in multiple sclerosis. Per germline, CDR1 DFQATT and CDR2 SNEGSKA (reference sequence). This CDR3 region has 11 residues. Produced via immunoSEQ multiplex PCR; TCRdb's table is partial and in-frame only. The sample consists of 78,000 or so clones, around 90% of them appearing once. The receptor was isolated from a female donor with multiple sclerosis, enrolled in a pregnancy study. The sample in question was CD4+ T cells from peripheral blood mononuclear cells, obtained before pregnancy. The V and J genes are TRBV20-1 and TRBJ1-2, with TRBD1 matching 7 bases. CDR3 residues: CSHRGSEGYTF. In nucleotides, the CDR3 is TGCAGCCACAGGGGATCCGAAGGCTACACCTTC.